This passage covers 5 T cell receptor beta chains from one sample sequenced in a study of OX40 agonist ivuxolimab in advanced cancers. Method: immunoSEQ multiplex PCR; TCRdb's copy keeps in-frame clones and lacks some. The repertoire has 100,000 to 150,000 clones, 85% to 95% of them found once; the top ten carry 0.7% to 0.85%. The input for sequencing was CD4+ or CD8+ T cells sorted from blood, taken in a trial of the OX40 agonist ivuxolimab. The origin of the receptors is an adult with an advanced solid tumor such as melanoma, head and neck, liver or kidney cancer.

The CDR3 region is CASSYSIPGGKGEQFF. For the CDR3, the DNA is TGTGCCAGCAGTTACTCGATTCCGGGAGGGAAGGGTGAGCAGTTCTTC. The chain links TRBV6-5 to TRBJ2-1, with TRBD2 matching 8 bases. This CDR3 is built from 16 residues. CDR1 and CDR2 from the germline V gene are MNHEY and SVGAGI. V lost 0 bases and J lost 9; bases outside the gene matches: 10.

The gene calls are TRBV11-2 and TRBJ1-2; perhaps TRBD1 as D (5 bases). Germline values: CDR1 SGHAT, CDR2 FQNNGV. The length of the CDR3 is 14 residues. V was pared by 5 bases and J by 6 bases, with 16 bases between. The CDR3 DNA sequence: TGTGCCAGCAGCCTACGTTCGGGGGAACATGGCTACACCTTC. Translating gives CASSLRSGEHGYTF.

CDR3 amino acids: CASSYFSGHTGELFF. The CDR3 DNA reads TGTGCCAGCAGTTACTTTAGCGGGCACACCGGGGAGCTGTTTTTT. The J gene is TRBJ2-2, the V gene TRBV6-5, with 7 bases lining up with TRBD2. The germline CDR1 and CDR2 sequences are MNHEY and SVGAGI. Trimming cost V 1 base and J 3 bases; bases outside gene matches: 2. The CDR3 totals 15 residues.

V is TRBV11-2 and J is TRBJ2-7; D is uncertain. Germline-derived CDR1 and CDR2 are SGHAT and FQNNGV. The CDR3 length is 13 residues. Trimming cost V 5 bases and J 3 bases, with 11 bases left between them. CDR3 DNA: TGTGCCAGCAGCCCAAACAAGGACTACGAGCAGTACTTC. It specifies CASSPNKDYEQYF. The full variable domain, rest sourced from reference TRBV11-2 and TRBJ2-7, is EAGVAQSPRYKIIEKRQSVAFWCNPISGHATLYWYQQILGQGPKLLIQFQNNGVVDDSQLPKDRFSAERLKGVDSTLKIQPAKLEDSAVYLCASSPNKDYEQYFGPGTRLTVT.

The chain has TRBV28 and TRBJ2-7; D gene ambiguous. This CDR3 has 14 amino acids. From germline, CDR1 is MDHEN and CDR2 SYDVKM. Trimming took off 2 bases at V and 3 bases at J, with 11 bases between the two ends. CDR3 nucleotide sequence: TGTGCCAGCAGTTTAGGTAGGGCCGTCTACGAGCAGTACTTC. Its translation is CASSLGRAVYEQYF.